The rows below give T cell receptor beta chains drawn from one sample of a study of blood T cell repertoires in COVID-19. Profiled with immunoSEQ multiplex PCR; TCRdb holds only in-frame clones, not every one. The data contain over 30,000 clones, about 87% of them singletons. Source material: peripheral blood. These receptors were obtained from a man aged 65 to 85 with acute or convalescent COVID-19. Each CDR3 is given with its conserved first and last residue. The D gene is left open where the match is weak. Clone size appears in some rows only: once, few, many, or a class for an expanded clone.

j_call,d_call,clone_size,v_call,cdr3_nt,cdr3_aa
TRBJ2-6,NA,NA,TRBV27,TGTGCCAGCAGTCCCGGACAGTTTCGCTCTGGGGCCAACGTCCTGACTTTC,CASSPGQFRSGANVLTF
TRBJ1-1,NA,NA,TRBV13,TGTGCCAGCAGCTTAGGCAGGGGCCGTGAAGCTTTCTTT,CASSLGRGREAFF
TRBJ2-1,NA,NA,TRBV5-1,TGCGCCAGCAGCCGTACAGGGAGCTCCTACAATGAGCAGTTCTTC,CASSRTGSSYNEQFF
TRBJ1-1,NA,NA,TRBV11-1,TGTGCCAGCAGCCCCTACACTGAAGCTTTCTTT,CASSPYTEAFF
TRBJ1-1,TRBD1,few,TRBV6-2/TRBV6-3,TGTGCCAGCAGTCGCCTGACAGGGAGGACTGAAGCTTTCTTT,CASSRLTGRTEAFF
TRBJ2-1,NA,NA,TRBV20-1,TGCAGTGCTAGTAGGGACATTCGACCGTTCTTC,CSASRDIRPFF
TRBJ2-1,TRBD1,NA,TRBV29-1,TGCAGCGCCATCGGGACAGGGACGCTTATGGCGGTCTTC,CSAIGTGTLMAVF
TRBJ2-7,TRBD1,NA,TRBV5-5,TGTGCCAGCAGCTTATCACCCGGGACAGGGAGTTACGAGCAGTACTTC,CASSLSPGTGSYEQYF
TRBJ1-2,NA,once,TRBV27,TGTGCCAGCAGTGCCCTTTTTTCGAGCGGCTACACCTTC,CASSALFSSGYTF
TRBJ2-3,NA,NA,TRBV3-1/TRBV3-2,TGTGCCAGCAGCCCGTCAGACAGGGATACGCAGTATTTT,CASSPSDRDTQYF
TRBJ2-5,TRBD1,NA,TRBV5-1,TGCGCCAGCAGCTGGGACCGGGACAGGGGACAGACCCAGTACTTC,CASSWDRDRGQTQYF
TRBJ2-3,TRBD2,NA,TRBV28,TGTGCCAGCATCTGGACTAGCGGGAGGTTAGATACGCAGTATTTT,CASIWTSGRLDTQYF
TRBJ2-7,NA,NA,TRBV5-1,TGCGCCAGCAGCCCTGACAGAGACTACGAGCAGTACTTC,CASSPDRDYEQYF
TRBJ1-2,TRBD1,NA,TRBV7-8,TGTGCCAGCAGCTTGGATTCGGGACAGGGAGGACATGGCTACACCTTC,CASSLDSGQGGHGYTF
TRBJ2-1,TRBD2,NA,TRBV18,TGTGCCAGCTCACCGAGTAGCGGGAGAGTGTTATACAATGAGCAGTTCTTC,CASSPSSGRVLYNEQFF
TRBJ2-3,TRBD2,NA,TRBV5-6,TGTGCCAGCAGCTTCCCGGCTGACCTAGCGGGAGTGGGGGATACGCAGTATTTT,CASSFPADLAGVGDTQYF
TRBJ2-3,TRBD1,once,TRBV10-3,TGTGCCATCAGTGGATTAGACAGGGGGCAAAGGACAGATACGCAGTATTTT,CAISGLDRGQRTDTQYF
TRBJ2-3,NA,NA,TRBV5-1,TGCGCCAGCGGCTCAGATGCAGATACGCAGTATTTT,CASGSDADTQYF
TRBJ1-2,TRBD1,NA,TRBV2,TGTGCCAGCGGAGGTGGACAGGGGGCGTTTAACGTCTATGGCTACACCTTC,CASGGGQGAFNVYGYTF
TRBJ1-2,TRBD1,NA,TRBV4-3,TGCGCCAGCAGCCAAGAGGTACAGGGGGCGAGTAACTATGGCTACACCTTC,CASSQEVQGASNYGYTF
TRBJ2-5,NA,NA,TRBV19,TGTGCCAGTAGACCAGTGGGGGGCCAAGAGACCCAGTACTTC,CASRPVGGQETQYF
TRBJ1-5,NA,NA,TRBV19,TGTGCCAGCAGGGTGTCAGGGGCGAGGGGTCAGCCCCAGCATTTT,CASRVSGARGQPQHF
TRBJ2-7,NA,NA,TRBV7-8,TGTGCCAGCAGCCAAGGGGGGTTAGCGGGCACCAGCTCCTACGAGCAGTACTTC,CASSQGGLAGTSSYEQYF
TRBJ1-1,NA,NA,TRBV7-2,TGTGCCAGCATGGGGGGCACTGAAGCTTTCTTT,CASMGGTEAFF
TRBJ2-7,TRBD1,NA,TRBV28,TGTGCCAGCAGATTCAGGGACAGTTACCGCTTC,CASRFRDSYRF
TRBJ2-4,NA,NA,TRBV3-1/TRBV3-2,TGTGCCAGCAGCCAAGAAGAGGCAGGGATTAAACTAGCCAAAAACATTCAGTACTTC,CASSQEEAGIKLAKNIQYF
TRBJ2-1,NA,NA,TRBV14,TGTGCCAGCAGCGAACAGCTCAATGAGCAGTTCTTC,CASSEQLNEQFF
TRBJ1-1,NA,NA,TRBV5-1,TGCGCCAGCAGTTCGGAGTCCTTAGAAGCTTTCTTT,CASSSESLEAFF
TRBJ2-1,TRBD1,NA,TRBV10-3,TGTGCCATCAGTGAATTGGACAGGACAAAGAACAATGAGCAGTTCTTC,CAISELDRTKNNEQFF
TRBJ1-4,NA,once,TRBV6-6,TGTGCCAGCAGTTACGGGCCCATAGGTGAAAAACTGTTTTTT,CASSYGPIGEKLFF
TRBJ2-5,TRBD1,once,TRBV6-2/TRBV6-3,TGTGCCAGCAGCGGACAGGGCCGGGAGACCCAGTACTTC,CASSGQGRETQYF
TRBJ1-5,NA,NA,TRBV7-2,TGTGCCAGCAGCTTAAACCGGGGAAGGGATGGCAATCAGCCCCAGCATTTT,CASSLNRGRDGNQPQHF
TRBJ1-5,NA,NA,TRBV9,TGTGCCAGCAGCGTAGAGGGGTCAGAAGGTCAGCCCCAGCATTTT,CASSVEGSEGQPQHF
TRBJ2-5,NA,NA,TRBV4-2,TGTGCCAGCAGCCAAGGCGGGGAGGAAGAGACCCAGTACTTC,CASSQGGEEETQYF
TRBJ1-1,TRBD1,NA,TRBV30,TGTGCCTGTTACGACAGGGGCACTGAAGCTTTCTTT,CACYDRGTEAFF
TRBJ2-7,TRBD1,few,TRBV7-9,TGTGCCAGCAGCTTAGTCTCAGGGGGTATCTACGAGCAGTACTTC,CASSLVSGGIYEQYF
TRBJ2-2,TRBD2,NA,TRBV5-4,TGTGCCAGCAGACCAAGCGGGAGTTCCCACACCGGGGAGCTGTTTTTT,CASRPSGSSHTGELFF
TRBJ1-2,NA,once,TRBV5-1,TGCGCCAGCAGATCCGCGGATTCCTATGGCTACACCTTC,CASRSADSYGYTF
TRBJ1-2,NA,once,TRBV7-2,TGTGCCAGCAGCTTGCGACAGACTCAGTTAGCTAACTATGGCTACACCTTC,CASSLRQTQLANYGYTF
TRBJ2-3,NA,NA,TRBV5-8,TGTGCCAGCAGCTTGGGCACTGACTCCACAGATACGCAGTATTTT,CASSLGTDSTDTQYF
TRBJ1-4,TRBD1,NA,TRBV4-2,TGTGCCAGCAGCCAAGGGACTACCGGGACAGTGAATGAAAAACTGTTTTTT,CASSQGTTGTVNEKLFF
TRBJ2-1,TRBD2,NA,TRBV19,TGTGCCAGTAGTAGGGCTAGCGGGGACATTAACAATGAGCAGTTCTTC,CASSRASGDINNEQFF
TRBJ2-5,NA,NA,TRBV18,TGTGCCGCCGGGGAACAGAAAGAGACCCAGTACTTC,CAAGEQKETQYF
TRBJ2-2,TRBD2,NA,TRBV7-3,TGTGCCAGCAGCTTAGGCATCCCGGGACTAGTGATATCCGGGGAGCTGTTTTTT,CASSLGIPGLVISGELFF
TRBJ2-7,TRBD1,NA,TRBV30,TGTGCCTGGCGCCACGCGACAGGGGGGGACGAGCAGTACTTC,CAWRHATGGDEQYF
TRBJ2-1,TRBD2,NA,TRBV2,TGTGCCAGCAGTGATCGGGGGGGCCTCTACAATGAGCAGTTCTTC,CASSDRGGLYNEQFF
TRBJ2-1,TRBD1,NA,TRBV11-2,TGTGCCAGCAGCCCAGTGACAGGGTGGGGCGTTGAGCAGTTCTTC,CASSPVTGWGVEQFF
TRBJ1-2,NA,NA,TRBV7-2,TGTGCCAGCAGCCTAGGGGGGCGGGTGTCTTATGGCTACACCTTC,CASSLGGRVSYGYTF
TRBJ2-2,NA,NA,TRBV12-3/TRBV12-4,TGTGCCAGCAGTTTCGGGAGGGAGCTGTTTTTT,CASSFGRELFF
TRBJ1-2,NA,NA,TRBV7-6,TGTGCCAGCAGCTTAGCGCGGGGGGCGGGATATGGCTACACCTTC,CASSLARGAGYGYTF
TRBJ1-4,NA,NA,TRBV6-5,TGTGCCAGCAGTACCACAGAGCTTAATGAAAAACTGTTTTTT,CASSTTELNEKLFF
TRBJ2-7,TRBD1,few,TRBV5-4,TGTGCCAGCAGCAGGGTGGACAGGGGCTACGAGCAGTACTTC,CASSRVDRGYEQYF
TRBJ2-1,NA,NA,TRBV18,TGTGCCAGCTCACAACAGCAAGATAAGCAGTTCTTC,CASSQQQDKQFF